This T cell receptor beta chain emerged from a study of control samples from healthy donors and cancer patients. Some clones are missing from TCRdb's copy, which holds only in-frame ones; the method was immunoSEQ multiplex PCR. The sample shows about 83,000 clones, 91% of them seen only once. There are 14 residues in the CDR3. V dropped 7 bases and J dropped 3 bases, with 12 bases sitting between them. Germline V CDR1 and CDR2: SEHNR, FQNEAQ (reference sequence). Sequencing used blood. The J gene is TRBJ2-2, the V gene TRBV7-9; possibly TRBD1 for D (7 bases). This TCR was sampled from a man aged 50-60 years in good health. CDR3 sequence (DNA): TGTGCCAGCATCTTCAGGGGGGACACCGGGGAGCTGTTTTTT. This sequence encodes CASIFRGDTGELFF.